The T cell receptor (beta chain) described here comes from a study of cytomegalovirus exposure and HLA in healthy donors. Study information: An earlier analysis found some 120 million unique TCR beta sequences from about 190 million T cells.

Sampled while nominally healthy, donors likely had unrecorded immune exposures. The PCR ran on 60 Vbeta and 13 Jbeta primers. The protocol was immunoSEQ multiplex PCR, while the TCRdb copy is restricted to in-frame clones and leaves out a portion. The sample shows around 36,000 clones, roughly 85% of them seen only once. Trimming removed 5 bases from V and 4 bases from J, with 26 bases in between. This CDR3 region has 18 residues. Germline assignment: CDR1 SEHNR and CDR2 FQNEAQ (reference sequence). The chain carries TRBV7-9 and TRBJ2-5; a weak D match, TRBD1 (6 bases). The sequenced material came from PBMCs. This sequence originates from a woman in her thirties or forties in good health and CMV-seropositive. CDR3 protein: CASSRSKGTIGERETQYF. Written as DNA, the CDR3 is TGTGCCAGCAGCCGTAGTAAGGGGACAATCGGTGAGAGAGAGACCCAGTACTTC.